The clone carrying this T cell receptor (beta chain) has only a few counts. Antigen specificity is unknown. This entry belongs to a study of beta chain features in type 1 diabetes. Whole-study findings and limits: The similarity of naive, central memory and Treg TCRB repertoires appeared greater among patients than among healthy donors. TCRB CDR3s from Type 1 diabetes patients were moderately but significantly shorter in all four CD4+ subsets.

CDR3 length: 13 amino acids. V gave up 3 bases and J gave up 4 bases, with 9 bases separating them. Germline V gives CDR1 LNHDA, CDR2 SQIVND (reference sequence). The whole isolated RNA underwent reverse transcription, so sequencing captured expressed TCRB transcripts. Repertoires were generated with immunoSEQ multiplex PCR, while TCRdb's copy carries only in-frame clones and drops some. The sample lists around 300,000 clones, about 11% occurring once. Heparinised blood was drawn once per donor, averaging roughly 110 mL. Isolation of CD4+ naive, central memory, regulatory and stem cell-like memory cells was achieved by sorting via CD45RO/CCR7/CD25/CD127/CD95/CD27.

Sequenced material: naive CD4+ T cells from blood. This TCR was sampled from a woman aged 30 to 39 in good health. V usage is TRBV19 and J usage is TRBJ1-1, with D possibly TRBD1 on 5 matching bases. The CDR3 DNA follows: TGTGCCAGTAGTATCGCCGGGGGCACTGAAGCTTTCTTT. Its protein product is CASSIAGGTEAFF.